Each of the 20 T cell receptor beta chains below was sequenced from the same sample in a study of cytomegalovirus exposure and HLA in healthy donors. Using immunoSEQ multiplex PCR, the repertoire was profiled, and TCRdb retains in-frame clones only, with some absent. The sample includes about 190,000 clones, 86% of them seen just once. The sequencing sample was made of PBMCs. Every receptor here comes from a woman aged 18 to 35 in good health and CMV-seronegative.

Only a few counts were recorded for this clone. The V and J genes are TRBV10-3 and TRBJ2-5; D may be TRBD2 (6 bases). The CDR3 is 14 amino acids. With 0 bases removed from V and 4 bases from J, the gap between germline ends came to 9 bases. Germline loops: CDR1 ENHRY, CDR2 SYGVKD. The CDR3 coding sequence is TGTGCCATCAGTGAGTCGGGGCGGGGAGAGACCCAGTACTTC. Its protein product is CAISESGRGETQYF.

The chain has TRBV30 and TRBJ1-1, with D perhaps TRBD1 (5 bases). CDR3 length: 11 amino acids. The germline CDR1 and CDR2 sequences are GTSNPN and SVGIG (reference sequence). The ends were cut back, 2 bases at V and 9 bases at J, with 10 bases in the middle. The CDR3 sequence is CAWSRQTQAFF. CDR3 in DNA: TGTGCCTGGAGTAGACAGACTCAAGCTTTCTTT.

The CDR3 region has the DNA TGTGCCAGCAGCTTAGTCCCCGGGGTGGGCACTGAAGCTTTCTTT. This encodes CASSLVPGVGTEAFF. This chain uses TRBV7-2 with TRBJ1-1; the D is unclear. Per the germline V gene, CDR1 is SGHTA and CDR2 is FQGNSA. This CDR3 has 15 residues. Between the trimmed V and J ends, which lost 1 base and 4 bases, there was a span of 13 bases.

The CDR3 here is CASGPRGRDRDLYGYTF. The CDR3 region has the DNA TGTGCTAGTGGCCCCCGGGGGAGGGACAGGGACCTCTATGGCTACACCTTC. This chain links TRBV12-5 with TRBJ1-2; 9 positions agree with TRBD1. Germline CDR1 is LGHNT and CDR2 is FRNRAP. The CDR3 covers 17 residues. V gave up 6 bases and J gave up 4 bases; unmatched junction bases: 15.

This chain connects TRBV19 to TRBJ2-1; weak D call: TRBD1 (7 bases). With 5 bases removed from V and 4 bases from J, the gap between germline ends came to 15 bases. Germline loops: CDR1 LNHDA, CDR2 SQIVND (reference sequence). This CDR3 is 15 amino acids long. The CDR3 DNA follows: TGTGCCAGTAGTCGGGAGAGGGGGCAGTACAATGAGCAGTTCTTC. It specifies CASSRERGQYNEQFF. The complete variable domain, with remaining parts taken from reference TRBV19 and TRBJ2-1, reads DGGITQSPKYLFRKEGQNVTLSCEQNLNHDAMYWYRQDPGQGLRLIYYSQIVNDFQKGDIAEGYSVSREKKESFPLTVTSAQKNPTAFYLCASSRERGQYNEQFFGPGTRLTVL.

V gene TRBV5-1 combines with J gene TRBJ2-7, with TRBD1 identical over 7 bases. This CDR3 comprises 16 residues. Unmatched junction bases numbered 10, after V lost 3 bases and J lost 1 base. Germline V gene data show CDR1 as SGHRS and CDR2 as YFSETQ. CDR3 protein: CASSSLDRVTSYEQYF. CDR3 sequence (DNA): TGCGCCAGCAGCTCCCTAGACAGGGTCACATCCTACGAGCAGTACTTC.

This chain uses TRBV30 with TRBJ1-1; perhaps TRBD1 as D (5 bases). CDR3 size: 14 residues. The germline V gene has CDR1 GTSNPN and CDR2 SVGIG (reference sequence). Trimming cost V 3 bases and J 7 bases, with 18 bases left between them. The CDR3 DNA reads TGTGCCTGGAGCCTCAGGGTGGCCTCCCTTGAAGCTTTCTTT. Translating it yields CAWSLRVASLEAFF.

The count of this clone is one. The chain joins TRBV4-1 to TRBJ1-3; the D gene is possibly TRBD1 (5 bases). This CDR3 is built from 17 residues. Germline V gives CDR1 MGHRA, CDR2 YSYEKL. Trimming took off 1 base at V and 0 bases at J, with 13 bases between the two ends. The CDR3 DNA sequence: TGCGCCAGCAGCCAAGTGGTGGGGGGAAACTCTGGAAACACCATATATTTT. This encodes CASSQVVGGNSGNTIYF.

This clone was found a few times. The V and J genes are TRBV7-8 and TRBJ2-7; 9 nucleotides match TRBD2. Germline V CDR1 and CDR2: SGHVS, FQNEAQ. V trimming: 4 bases; J trimming: 3 bases; junction bases outside the gene matches: 10. The CDR3 contains 16 residues. DNA of the CDR3: TGTGCCAGCAGCTCTCAGTTGCGGGGGGGGAGCTACGAGCAGTACTTC. This gives the protein CASSSQLRGGSYEQYF.

This sequence joins TRBV30 and TRBJ1-5, with TRBD1 identical over 7 bases. This CDR3 spans 13 amino acids. Germline lookup yields CDR1 GTSNPN and CDR2 SVGIG (reference sequence). J was trimmed by 3 bases and V by 8 bases; bases with no gene match: 7. CDR3 bases: TGTGCCGGAAGGGACAGCGTCAATCAGCCCCAGCATTTT. This translates into CAGRDSVNQPQHF.

This chain links TRBV30 with TRBJ1-2; no definite D call. Trimming stripped 2 bases from V and 5 bases from J, with 6 bases between. Germline V gene lookup returns CDR1 GTSNPN and CDR2 SVGIG (reference sequence). The CDR3 runs to 11 residues. DNA for the CDR3: TGTGCCTGGAGTCATAGTTATGGCTACACCTTC. The encoded protein is CAWSHSYGYTF.

The chain recombines TRBV4-1 with TRBJ2-5; 8 positions agree with TRBD1. The CDR3 extends over 14 amino acids. Germline trimming cut 6 bases from V and 8 bases from J; bases unmatched to any gene: 11. The germline CDR1 and CDR2 sequences are MGHRA and YSYEKL. The CDR3 loop reads CASRLTGAEGTQYF. The CDR3 nucleotides read TGCGCCAGCAGGTTGACAGGGGCCGAAGGAACCCAGTACTTC.

The J gene is TRBJ1-3, the V gene TRBV18; tentative D call: TRBD1 (6 bases). CDR3 size: 14 residues. V was shortened by 6 bases and J by 4 bases, with 13 bases between the two germline ends. Germline V lookup: CDR1 KGHSH, CDR2 LQKENI. CDR3 DNA sequence: TGTGCCAGCTCCCTACAGGGCGACGGAAACACCATATATTTT. This translates into CASSLQGDGNTIYF. Filled out from reference TRBV18 and TRBJ1-3, the complete variable domain reads NAGVMQNPRHLVRRRGQEARLRCSPMKGHSHVYWYRQLPEEGLKFMVYLQKENIIDESGMPKERFSAEFPKEGPSILRIQQVVRGDSAAYFCASSLQGDGNTIYFGEGSWLTVV.

This chain joins TRBV9 and TRBJ2-2, with TRBD2 as a possible D gene (5 bases). Germline lookup yields CDR1 SGDLS and CDR2 YYNGEE. The V end lost 0 bases, the J end lost 1 base, and 7 bases lay between the germline ends. The CDR3 sequence is 15 residues long. CDR3 in amino acids: CASSVVGGNTGELFF. The CDR3 DNA is TGTGCCAGCAGCGTAGTAGGAGGGAACACCGGGGAGCTGTTTTTT. Combining the CDR3 with reference TRBV9 and TRBJ2-2 gives the whole variable domain DSGVTQTPKHLITATGQRVTLRCSPRSGDLSVYWYQQSLDQGLQFLIQYYNGEERAKGNILERFSAQQFPDLHSELNLSSLELGDSALYFCASSVVGGNTGELFFGEGSRLTVL.

The chain has TRBV25-1 and TRBJ2-7; TRBD2 is a possible D gene (6 bases). Trimming pared 5 bases from V and 3 bases from J, leaving 14 bases between. The CDR3 length is 14 residues. Germline V CDR1 and CDR2: MGHDK, SYGVNS. The CDR3 nucleotides are TGTGCCAGCAGTTATGGGACCGGGAGCTACGAGCAGTACTTC. It is translated as CASSYGTGSYEQYF.

This sequence joins TRBV11-2 and TRBJ2-1; 9 positions agree with TRBD2. The V and J ends lost 0 bases and 7 bases, in that order; junction bases with no gene match: 7. Germline V CDR1 and CDR2: SGHAT, FQNNGV. The CDR3 has 16 amino acids. The CDR3 DNA reads TGTGCCAGCAGCTTAGAGGGAGCGGGAGGTTGGAATGAGCAGTTCTTC. As protein: CASSLEGAGGWNEQFF.

The rearrangement uses TRBV6-5 and TRBJ2-5, with TRBD1 as a possible D gene (5 bases). V was clipped by 2 bases and J by 2 bases, with 15 bases between them. CDR3 length: 16 residues. The germline CDR1 and CDR2 sequences are MNHEY and SVGAGI. The CDR3 bases are TGTGCCAGCAGTTACGTGCGCCCGACAGCTCAAGAGACCCAGTACTTC. Translating gives CASSYVRPTAQETQYF.

The CDR3 DNA is TGTGCCAGCAGTTTTCGGGGGGGTTCACCCCTCCACTTT. This gives the protein CASSFRGGSPLHF. The gene calls are TRBV28 and TRBJ1-6; tentatively, D is TRBD1 (5 bases). The CDR3 totals 13 residues. The germline CDR1 and CDR2 sequences are MDHEN and SYDVKM. V was clipped by 3 bases and J by 9 bases, with 9 bases between them.

This chain links TRBV5-5 with TRBJ1-5; TRBD1 aligns across 7 bases. Per germline, CDR1 SGHKS and CDR2 YYEKEE (reference sequence). The trim removed 5 bases at V and 1 base at J, leaving 15 bases unmatched. The CDR3 is 18 residues long. The CDR3 reads CASSLSMTGTVSNQPQHF. As DNA, the CDR3 is TGTGCCAGCAGTTTATCTATGACCGGGACAGTGAGCAATCAGCCCCAGCATTTT.

The chain combines TRBV30 with TRBJ2-5; 7 nucleotides match TRBD1. The CDR3 contains 19 residues. V shed 0 bases, J shed 5 bases, and the junction held 21 bases outside the gene matches. Germline assignment: CDR1 GTSNPN and CDR2 SVGIG (reference sequence). The CDR3 loop reads CAWSVLSARGRNQRETQYF. CDR3 bases: TGTGCCTGGAGTGTATTATCCGCAAGGGGGCGCAACCAACGGGAGACCCAGTACTTC.